A selection of T cell receptor beta chains follows, all from one sample in a study of regulatory T cells in long-lasting Graves disease. TCRdb reprocessed the multiplex PCR reads via MiXCR and lists one record per CDR3 protein. This sample carries more than 650,000 distinct CDR3 sequences, 30% of them seen once, and the ten largest clones take around 42%. The sequenced sample was peripheral blood mononuclear cells (PBMCs), obtained when the disease was refractory, from a patient treated with antithyroid drugs. The receptors shown here come from a female donor with Graves disease. The CDR3 runs from the conserved cysteine through the conserved F or W. The D gene is left open where the match is weak. Size is stated for part of the rows, as once, few or many counts, or as a class when the clone is expanded.

V,J,D,size,DNA,CDR3
TRBV29-1,TRBJ1-4,.,many,TGCAGCGTTGTCGGGGGGGGGGGCAATGAAAAACTGTTTTTT,CSVVGGGGNEKLFF
TRBV28,TRBJ1-2,TRBD1,many,TGTGCCAGCAGTCCCCTGACAGGGGCGAGAGGCTACACCTTC,CASSPLTGARGYTF
TRBV7-9,TRBJ1-6,.,.,TGTGCCAGCAGCTTGGGCAGGACGTTGCATTCACCCCTCCACTTT,CASSLGRTLHSPLHF
TRBV5-1,TRBJ1-1,.,.,TGCGCCAGCAGCTTCGAGGAGAGGAACACTGAAGCTTTCTTT,CASSFEERNTEAFF
TRBV4-1,TRBJ2-7,.,.,TGCGCCAGCAGCCAAGACACCTTTTACTCCTACGAGCAGTACTTC,CASSQDTFYSYEQYF
TRBV20-1,TRBJ1-2,TRBD1,.,TGCAGTGCTAGAACCGACAGGGGGCTAACTGTCTATGGCTACACCTTC,CSARTDRGLTVYGYTF
TRBV6-1,TRBJ1-6,.,.,TGTGCCAGCACCGATGGAGTGGCCCTCCACTTT,CASTDGVALHF
TRBV2,TRBJ2-2,TRBD2,many,TGTGCCAGCAGTTCAACTAGCGGGATGCTGTTTTTT,CASSSTSGMLFF
TRBV30,TRBJ1-1,TRBD1,.,TGTGCCTCAAACACAGGGGCCACTGAAGCTTTCTTT,CASNTGATEAFF
TRBV20-1,TRBJ2-4,TRBD2,few,TGCAGTGGGAGGGCGGGAGGAGGACGGAAAGCCAAAAACATTCAGTACTTC,CSGRAGGGRKAKNIQYF
TRBV20-1,TRBJ2-1,.,.,TGCAGTGCGAACAAGGACAATGAGCAGTTCTTC,CSANKDNEQFF